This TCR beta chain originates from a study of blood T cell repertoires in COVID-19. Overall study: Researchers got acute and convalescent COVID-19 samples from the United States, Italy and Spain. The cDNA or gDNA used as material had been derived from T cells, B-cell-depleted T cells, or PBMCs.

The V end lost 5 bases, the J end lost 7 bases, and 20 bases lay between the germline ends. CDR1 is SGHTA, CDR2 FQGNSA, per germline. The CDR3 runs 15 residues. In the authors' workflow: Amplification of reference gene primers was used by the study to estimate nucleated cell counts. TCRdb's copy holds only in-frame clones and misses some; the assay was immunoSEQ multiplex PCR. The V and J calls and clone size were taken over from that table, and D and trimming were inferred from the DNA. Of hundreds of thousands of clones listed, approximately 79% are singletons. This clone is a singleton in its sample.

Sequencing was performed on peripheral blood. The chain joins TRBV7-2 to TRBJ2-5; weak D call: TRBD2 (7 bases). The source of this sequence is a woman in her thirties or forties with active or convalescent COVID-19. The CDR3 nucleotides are TGTGCCAGCAGCCGCCTGGGAGGGGGGCAGATGACCCAGTACTTC. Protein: CASSRLGGGQMTQYF.